A single sample gave rise to the 30 T cell receptor beta chains below, sequenced in a study of Graves' ophthalmopathy and Graves' hyperthyroidism. The authors amplified TCR beta CDR3 regions, and they did so from RNA transcripts for repertoire sequencing. After a first-round RT-PCR with HTBI primers, a second-round multiplex PCR was run. TCRdb itself ran the multiplex PCR reads through MiXCR, one entry per CDR3 protein. The data hold approximately 480,000 distinct CDR3 sequences, with over 13% observed a single time. The source material was blood. Source of these receptors: a woman in her twenties or thirties with Graves' ophthalmopathy.

This clonotype was observed many times. The chain has TRBV10-3 and TRBJ1-1; TRBD1 aligns across 9 bases. Germline loops: CDR1 ENHRY, CDR2 SYGVKD. This CDR3 has 15 residues. V shed 0 bases, J shed 7 bases, and the junction held 6 bases outside the gene matches. The CDR3 here is CAISESNRGLFEAFF. CDR3 nucleotides: TGTGCCATCAGTGAGTCGAACAGGGGGCTTTTTGAAGCTTTCTTT.

This clonotype has a count of ten or more. The genes are TRBV29-1 and TRBJ1-2; tentative D call: TRBD1 (6 bases). There are 12 residues in the CDR3. Between the trimmed V and J ends, which lost 4 bases and 7 bases, there was a span of 13 bases. CDR1 and CDR2 from the germline V gene are SQVTM and ANQGSEA. Here the CDR3 reads CSVATGSGGYTF. The CDR3 bases are TGCAGCGTTGCCACAGGGAGCGGTGGCTACACCTTC. Full variable domain (missing parts from reference TRBV29-1 and TRBJ1-2): SAVISQKPSRDICQRGTSLTIQCQVDSQVTMMFWYRQQPGQSLTLIATANQGSEATYESGFVIDKFPISRPNLTFSTLTVSNMSPEDSSIYLCSVATGSGGYTFGSGTRLTVV.

This clonotype was recorded many times. A junction end diverges from the germline sequence, so it may reflect a read error. The chain links TRBV19 to TRBJ1-6, with a possible D match to TRBD1 (6 bases). Germline assignment: CDR1 LNHDA and CDR2 SQIVND (reference sequence). The CDR3 consists of 16 residues. CDR3 bases: TGTGCCAATAGTACCACGAATACAGGGCGAAATTCACCCCTCCACTTT. Amino acids: CANSTTNTGRNSPLHF.

This clonotype was picked up many times. The chain couples TRBV27 to TRBJ1-5; no definite D call. The CDR3 spans 11 residues. CDR1 is MNHEY and CDR2 is SMNVEV in the germline V gene (reference sequence). The V and J ends lost 10 bases and 11 bases respectively, with 15 bases between them. Here the CDR3 reads CATISNQAQHF. CDR3 sequence (DNA): TGTGCCACCATTAGCAATCAAGCCCAGCATTTT.

DNA of the CDR3: TGTGCCAGCAGTTGGAGAGGGGGTGGCAGGAGCTCCTACGAGCAGTACTTC. This gives the protein CASSWRGGGRSSYEQYF. The J gene is TRBJ2-7, the V gene TRBV28, with D possibly being TRBD1 (6 bases). The CDR3 covers 17 residues. CDR1 MDHEN and CDR2 SYDVKM come from the germline V gene. V lost 4 bases, J lost 0 bases, and 19 bases lay in between.

The chain combines TRBV20-1 with TRBJ2-5; D gene uncertain. Germline V lookup: CDR1 DFQATT, CDR2 SNEGSKA (reference sequence). V lost 2 bases and J lost 3, with 10 bases in between. The CDR3 runs 13 residues. CDR3 nucleotides: TGCAGTGCTAGATGGGGAAGCGAAGAGACCCAGTACTTC. It translates to CSARWGSEETQYF.

This clonotype was picked up a small number of times. A junction end diverges from the germline sequence, so it may reflect a read error. CDR3 sequence reads: CASSSLRGRVIACF. CDR3 nucleotides: TGTGCCAGCAGCTCCCTCCGGGGCCGTGTTATAGCTTGCTTT. This chain uses TRBV11-2 with TRBJ1-1; possible D gene TRBD1, 5 bases. Germline CDR1 SGHAT, CDR2 FQNNGV. This CDR3 has 14 amino acids.

This clonotype was seen repeatedly, ten times or more. This rearrangement joins TRBV11-2 to TRBJ2-7; no reliable D call. V lost 0 bases to trimming and J lost 2 bases, with 5 bases between them. This CDR3 is built from 13 residues. Looked up from germline, CDR1 is SGHAT and CDR2 is FQNNGV. DNA of the CDR3: TGTGCCAGCAGCTTAGACCAGCCCTACGAGCAGTACTTC. Protein sequence: CASSLDQPYEQYF.

In this sample, this clonotype turned up many times. The rearrangement joins TRBV28 to TRBJ1-5, with D possibly matching TRBD1 (6 bases). CDR3 length: 17 residues. The ends were cut back, 4 bases at V and 0 bases at J, with 16 bases in the middle. Looked up from germline, CDR1 is MDHEN and CDR2 is SYDVKM. The CDR3 nucleotides read TGTGCCAGCAGTTCCCCACCGGACAGTAATAGCAATCAGCCCCAGCATTTT. Translation: CASSSPPDSNSNQPQHF.

This clonotype was seen at least ten times. The chain employs TRBV12-3 or TRBV12-4 and TRBJ1-5, with TRBD1 identical over 8 bases. V was clipped by 8 bases and J by 6 bases; unmatched bases: 12. The CDR3 has 15 amino acids. CDR3 bases: TGTGCCAGCGGGATCTGGACAGGGAAGGGTCAGCCCCAGCATTTT. This encodes CASGIWTGKGQPQHF.

CDR3 loop: CSARPDRGLGYTF. Here the CDR3 DNA reads TGCAGTGCTAGACCCGACAGGGGGCTCGGCTACACCTTC. The rearrangement joins TRBV20-1 to TRBJ1-2; 10 nucleotides line up with TRBD1. The V segment lost 2 bases and the J segment 8 bases; nucleotides outside the gene matches: 5. This CDR3 spans 13 amino acids. CDR1 is DFQATT, CDR2 SNEGSKA, per germline (reference sequence).

In this sample, this clonotype turned up a few times. J is TRBJ1-2 and V is TRBV12-3 or TRBV12-4, with D hard to call. This CDR3 has 13 amino acids. V was trimmed by 7 bases and J by 5 bases, leaving 14 bases between them. CDR3 in amino acids: CASTPDGRYGYTF. For the CDR3, the DNA is TGTGCCAGCACCCCGGACGGACGGTATGGCTACACCTTC.

This clonotype was recorded many times. The chain carries TRBV7-2 and TRBJ1-1, with 8 bases matching TRBD1. From germline, CDR1 is SGHTA and CDR2 FQGNSA. V gave up 4 bases and J gave up 0 bases; unmatched junction bases: 4. The CDR3 is made up of 15 amino acids. CDR3 sequence: CASSSRDRLNTEAFF. The CDR3 DNA follows: TGTGCCAGCAGCTCCAGGGACAGGTTGAACACTGAAGCTTTCTTT.

This clonotype occurred a few times. This chain connects TRBV18 to TRBJ2-7; 7 bases agree with TRBD2. Unmatched junction bases numbered 7, after V lost 3 bases and J lost 2 bases. Germline V gene data show CDR1 as KGHSH and CDR2 as LQKENI. The CDR3 consists of 15 residues. The CDR3 here is CASSPRLAKAYEQYF. The CDR3 coding sequence is TGTGCCAGCTCACCCCGACTAGCAAAGGCCTACGAGCAGTACTTC.

The table lists this clonotype with many counts. DNA of the CDR3: TGTGCCAGCAGTGAAGCACCCGACACGACCAATCAGCCCCAGCATTTT. Its protein product is CASSEAPDTTNQPQHF. The J gene is TRBJ1-5, the V gene TRBV6-1; D unclear. This CDR3 region has 16 residues. The V end lost 0 bases, the J end lost 3 bases, and 12 bases lay between the germline ends. CDR1 is MNHNS, CDR2 SASEGT, per germline.

This clonotype was counted ten times or more. The V and J genes are TRBV9 and TRBJ1-1; a possible D gene is TRBD1 (6 bases). The CDR3 length is 16 residues. Trimming pared 0 bases from V and 0 bases from J, leaving 12 bases between. The germline V gene encodes CDR1 SGDLS and CDR2 YYNGEE. DNA of the CDR3: TGTGCCAGCAGCGTAGTAAGGGGGGAGTTGAACACTGAAGCTTTCTTT. Amino acid sequence: CASSVVRGELNTEAFF.

This clonotype came up a few times. The rearrangement uses TRBV12-3 or TRBV12-4 and TRBJ1-2; D is possibly TRBD1 (5 bases). Deletions cut 1 base from V and 4 bases from J, with 10 bases between. The CDR3 has 14 residues. The CDR3 nucleotides read TGTGCCAGCAGTTTAGGGGGGAGGCTCTATGGCTACACCTTC. Residues: CASSLGGRLYGYTF.

A note on this clonotype: With a much larger clone just one base away, this may be a read error. V and J are TRBV9 and TRBJ2-7, with D perhaps matching TRBD2 (8 bases). The CDR3 runs to 15 residues. CDR1 and CDR2 from the germline V gene are SGDLS and YYNGEE. CDR3 in amino acids: CASSGRGDSIYEQCF. As DNA, the CDR3 is TGTGCCAGCAGCGGGCGGGGGGACAGTATCTACGAGCAGTGCTTC.

This clonotype was seen ten or more times. The V call is TRBV5-1, the J call TRBJ1-1, with a tentative D call TRBD1 (5 bases). Germline CDR1 reads SGHRS; CDR2 reads YFSETQ. The CDR3 has 12 residues. Trimming shortened V by 0 bases and J by 9 bases, and 9 bases separated the two germline ends. The chain's CDR3 is CASSLVEGKAFF. The DNA for the CDR3 is TGCGCCAGCAGCTTGGTGGAGGGGAAAGCTTTCTTT.

The sample holds many counts of this clonotype. The rearrangement uses TRBV19 and TRBJ1-1, with D maybe TRBD1 (5 bases). V lost 1 base, J lost 2 bases, and 11 bases lay in between. CDR3 size: 15 residues. Germline-derived CDR1 and CDR2 are LNHDA and SQIVND (reference sequence). CDR3 nucleotides: TGTGCCAGTAGTATAGGTCGGGGGAGCAACACTGAAGCTTTCTTT. Encoded protein: CASSIGRGSNTEAFF. Looking up the rest from reference TRBV19 and TRBJ1-1 gives the full variable domain: DGGITQSPKYLFRKEGQNVTLSCEQNLNHDAMYWYRQDPGQGLRLIYYSQIVNDFQKGDIAEGYSVSREKKESFPLTVTSAQKNPTAFYLCASSIGRGSNTEAFFGQGTRLTVV.

The chain couples TRBV7-9 to TRBJ2-5, with D possibly called TRBD1 or TRBD2 (7 bases each). From germline, CDR1 is SEHNR and CDR2 FQNEAQ (reference sequence). Trimming left V 6 bases short and J 6 bases short, with 17 bases between. This CDR3 is built from 14 residues. CDR3 residues: CASSPGGAGKTQYF. DNA of the CDR3: TGTGCCAGCAGTCCAGGGGGGGCCGGGAAGACCCAGTACTTC.

The chain couples TRBV18 to TRBJ2-5; 7 nucleotides match TRBD2. The V and J ends lost 4 bases and 0 bases, in that order; junction bases with no gene match: 8. From germline, CDR1 is KGHSH and CDR2 LQKENI. This CDR3 region has 16 residues. The CDR3 sequence is CASSLQRGEYQETQYF. The DNA for the CDR3 is TGTGCCAGCTCACTTCAGCGGGGCGAGTACCAAGAGACCCAGTACTTC.

Ten or more counts support this clonotype. CDR3 loop: CASSYRDRFYEQYF. The CDR3 DNA follows: TGTGCCAGCAGTTACAGGGACAGGTTCTACGAGCAGTACTTC. V and J are TRBV6-5 and TRBJ2-7; TRBD1 agrees at 8 bases. Trimming at V came to 2 bases and at J to 3 bases, leaving 3 bases not matched to a gene. The germline V gene encodes CDR1 MNHEY and CDR2 SVGAGI. The CDR3 is made up of 14 amino acids.

At least ten counts were recorded for this clonotype. DNA for the CDR3: TGTGCCAGCACCCCGCACGCCGGGGGGGAGACCCAGTACTTC. It translates to CASTPHAGGETQYF. The chain employs TRBV12-3 or TRBV12-4 and TRBJ2-5, with 7 bases matching TRBD2. The CDR3 has 14 residues. V trimming: 7 bases; J trimming: 5 bases; junction bases outside the gene matches: 10.

This clonotype occurred many times. J is TRBJ2-7 and V is TRBV20-1, with 10 bases fitting TRBD2. Germline assignment: CDR1 DFQATT and CDR2 SNEGSKA (reference sequence). V trimming: 3 bases; J trimming: 6 bases; junction bases outside the gene matches: 5. The CDR3 runs to 13 residues. CDR3 amino acids: CSASPGLAAEQYF. DNA for the CDR3: TGCAGTGCTAGTCCTGGACTAGCGGCCGAGCAGTACTTC.

This clonotype has at least ten counts. One base away lies a much larger clone, so this may be a sequencing read error. The chain is built from TRBV12-3 or TRBV12-4 and TRBJ1-5, with a weak D call TRBD1 (6 bases). The CDR3 length is 13 residues. Trimming shortened V by 8 bases and J by 4 bases, and 12 bases separated the two germline ends. DNA for the CDR3: TGTGCCAGCGGTCATACAGGGAATCAGCCCCAGCATTTT. Translated, it gives CASGHTGNQPQHF.

The sample holds many counts of this clonotype. This rearrangement joins TRBV28 to TRBJ1-2, with D unresolved. Germline CDR1 is MDHEN and CDR2 is SYDVKM. CDR3 size: 15 residues. Between the trimmed V and J ends, which lost 4 bases and 5 bases, there was a span of 17 bases. CDR3: CASSSGIVKQYGYTF. CDR3 nucleotide sequence: TGTGCCAGCAGTTCGGGAATCGTTAAGCAGTATGGCTACACCTTC.

This clonotype occurred many times. The chain employs TRBV20-1 and TRBJ2-7; D may correspond to TRBD1 or TRBD2 (7 bases each). Germline CDR1 is DFQATT and CDR2 is SNEGSKA (reference sequence). V was cut by 6 bases and J by 4 bases, with 19 bases left in between. The CDR3 extends over 14 amino acids. The CDR3 sequence: CSATQGGGRYEQYF. In nucleotides, the CDR3 is TGCAGTGCGACGCAGGGGGGGGGAAGGTACGAGCAGTACTTC.

In this sample, this clonotype turned up a few times. This rearrangement joins TRBV27 to TRBJ1-5; no clear D. Germline V gene data show CDR1 as MNHEY and CDR2 as SMNVEV (reference sequence). CDR3 length: 15 residues. Between the trimmed V and J ends, which lost 3 bases and 1 base, there was a span of 10 bases. This chain's CDR3 is CASSLTGESNQPQHF. The CDR3 region has the DNA TGTGCCAGCAGTTTGACTGGGGAGAGCAATCAGCCCCAGCATTTT.

This clonotype appeared many times. This chain links TRBV28 with TRBJ2-4; no clear D gene. The CDR3 consists of 13 residues. The ends were cut back, 3 bases at V and 0 bases at J, with 3 bases in the middle. From germline, CDR1 is MDHEN and CDR2 SYDVKM. The CDR3 reads CASSFTAKNIQYF. The CDR3 nucleotides read TGTGCCAGCAGTTTCACAGCCAAAAACATTCAGTACTTC.